This TCR beta chain was found in a study of CD4 T cells in relation to SARS-CoV-2 and coronaviruses. Overall study: The restricting HLA molecule for shared crossreactive spike epitopes was mapped.

Before the COVID-19 pandemic, during about 2010-2019, CD4+ T cells were taken from unexposed donors. The study, taken as a whole, reports: Memory recall responses, not primary responses primed in culture, are what the assay detects.

Germline loops: CDR1 SNHLY, CDR2 FYNNEI. The CDR3 loop spans 12 amino acids. V lost 6 bases to trimming and J lost 14 bases; unmatched junction nucleotides: 9. Sequencing used immunoSEQ multiplex PCR; TCRdb keeps in-frame clones, though not all of them. The sample records 65,000 or so clones, 87% being singletons. Worth noting for this clone: Its antigen is undetermined.

The sequencing input was memory CD4+ T cells from PBMCs. V is TRBV2 and J is TRBJ2-1; 8 bases are shared with TRBD2. The sequence was obtained from a human donor in good health. CDR3 DNA sequence: TGTGCCAGCAGCGGGGAGCGGGGGCAGGAGTTCTTC. Translated, it gives CASSGERGQEFF. The variable domain in full, completed from reference TRBV2 and TRBJ2-1, reads EPEVTQTPSHQVTQMGQEVILRCVPISNHLYFYWYRQILGQKVEFLVSFYNNEISEKSEIFDDQFSVERPDGSNFTLKIRSTKLEDSAMYFCASSGERGQEFFGPGTRLTVL.